Following are 6 T cell receptor beta chains from one sample sequenced in a study of graft-versus-host responses after intestinal transplantation. Repertoires were generated with immunoSEQ multiplex PCR, while TCRdb's copy carries only in-frame clones and drops some. The repertoire holds roughly 100,000 clones, about 88% seen once, with around 0.9% in the top ten. These receptors have no known antigen. The sequencing used unstimulated CD4+ T cells sorted from spleen or lymph node cells, collected before intestinal transplant. These receptors came from a human donor who received an intestinal transplant.

This chain links TRBV6-6 with TRBJ2-3, with D possibly called TRBD1 or TRBD2 (6 bases each). V shed 2 bases and J shed 6 bases, with 12 bases lying between them. The CDR3 loop spans 14 amino acids. Germline V gene data show CDR1 as MNHNY and CDR2 as SVGAGI (reference sequence). CDR3 in amino acids: CASSYGGGTDTQYF. The CDR3, as DNA: TGTGCCAGCAGTTACGGGGGCGGGACTGATACGCAGTATTTT.

The V call is TRBV5-1, the J call TRBJ1-1; 8 nucleotides agree with TRBD1. Germline V gene sequence: CDR1 SGHRS, CDR2 YFSETQ. The CDR3 loop spans 17 amino acids. V gave up 1 base and J gave up 1 base; unmatched junction bases: 9. The CDR3 protein is CASSLSLTGTGNTEAFF. For the CDR3, the DNA is TGCGCCAGCAGCTTGTCCCTGACCGGGACAGGGAACACTGAAGCTTTCTTT.

This rearrangement joins TRBV27 to TRBJ2-3, with D uncertain. The germline V gene has CDR1 MNHEY and CDR2 SMNVEV (reference sequence). The CDR3 length is 14 residues. Between the trimmed V and J ends, which lost 6 bases and 2 bases, there was a span of 12 bases. For the CDR3, the DNA is TGTGCCAGCAGATTGAGTGTGGCCACAGATACGCAGTATTTT. It codes for CASRLSVATDTQYF.

The chain combines TRBV2 with TRBJ1-6, with unresolved D. This CDR3 contains 18 residues. CDR1 is SNHLY, CDR2 FYNNEI, per germline. Trimming stripped 5 bases from V and 1 base from J, with 18 bases between. Here the CDR3 reads CASSNPIGVGSYNSPLHF. Written as DNA, the CDR3 is TGTGCCAGCAGTAACCCGATCGGGGTTGGGTCCTATAATTCACCCCTCCACTTT. Together with reference TRBV2 and TRBJ1-6, the CDR3 gives the full variable domain: EPEVTQTPSHQVTQMGQEVILRCVPISNHLYFYWYRQILGQKVEFLVSFYNNEISEKSEIFDDQFSVERPDGSNFTLKIRSTKLEDSAMYFCASSNPIGVGSYNSPLHFGNGTRLTVT.

This clone occurred once. This sequence joins TRBV12-5 and TRBJ1-3; D unresolved. V was shortened by 1 base and J by 8 bases, with 15 bases between the two germline ends. The germline V gene has CDR1 LGHNT and CDR2 FRNRAP. CDR3 length equals 15 residues. In DNA, the CDR3 is TGTGCTAGTGGTTTGGCCCGAGGGAGGCGGGACACCATATATTTT. This encodes CASGLARGRRDTIYF.

The CDR3 sequence is CAWSSSSPNQPQHF. CDR3 in DNA: TGTGCCTGGAGTTCAAGCAGTCCCAATCAGCCCCAGCATTTT. The chain links TRBV30 to TRBJ1-5; D not resolved. In germline, CDR1 is GTSNPN, CDR2 SVGIG (reference sequence). This CDR3 is 14 amino acids long. V lost 2 bases and J 3 bases, leaving 11 bases between the germline ends.